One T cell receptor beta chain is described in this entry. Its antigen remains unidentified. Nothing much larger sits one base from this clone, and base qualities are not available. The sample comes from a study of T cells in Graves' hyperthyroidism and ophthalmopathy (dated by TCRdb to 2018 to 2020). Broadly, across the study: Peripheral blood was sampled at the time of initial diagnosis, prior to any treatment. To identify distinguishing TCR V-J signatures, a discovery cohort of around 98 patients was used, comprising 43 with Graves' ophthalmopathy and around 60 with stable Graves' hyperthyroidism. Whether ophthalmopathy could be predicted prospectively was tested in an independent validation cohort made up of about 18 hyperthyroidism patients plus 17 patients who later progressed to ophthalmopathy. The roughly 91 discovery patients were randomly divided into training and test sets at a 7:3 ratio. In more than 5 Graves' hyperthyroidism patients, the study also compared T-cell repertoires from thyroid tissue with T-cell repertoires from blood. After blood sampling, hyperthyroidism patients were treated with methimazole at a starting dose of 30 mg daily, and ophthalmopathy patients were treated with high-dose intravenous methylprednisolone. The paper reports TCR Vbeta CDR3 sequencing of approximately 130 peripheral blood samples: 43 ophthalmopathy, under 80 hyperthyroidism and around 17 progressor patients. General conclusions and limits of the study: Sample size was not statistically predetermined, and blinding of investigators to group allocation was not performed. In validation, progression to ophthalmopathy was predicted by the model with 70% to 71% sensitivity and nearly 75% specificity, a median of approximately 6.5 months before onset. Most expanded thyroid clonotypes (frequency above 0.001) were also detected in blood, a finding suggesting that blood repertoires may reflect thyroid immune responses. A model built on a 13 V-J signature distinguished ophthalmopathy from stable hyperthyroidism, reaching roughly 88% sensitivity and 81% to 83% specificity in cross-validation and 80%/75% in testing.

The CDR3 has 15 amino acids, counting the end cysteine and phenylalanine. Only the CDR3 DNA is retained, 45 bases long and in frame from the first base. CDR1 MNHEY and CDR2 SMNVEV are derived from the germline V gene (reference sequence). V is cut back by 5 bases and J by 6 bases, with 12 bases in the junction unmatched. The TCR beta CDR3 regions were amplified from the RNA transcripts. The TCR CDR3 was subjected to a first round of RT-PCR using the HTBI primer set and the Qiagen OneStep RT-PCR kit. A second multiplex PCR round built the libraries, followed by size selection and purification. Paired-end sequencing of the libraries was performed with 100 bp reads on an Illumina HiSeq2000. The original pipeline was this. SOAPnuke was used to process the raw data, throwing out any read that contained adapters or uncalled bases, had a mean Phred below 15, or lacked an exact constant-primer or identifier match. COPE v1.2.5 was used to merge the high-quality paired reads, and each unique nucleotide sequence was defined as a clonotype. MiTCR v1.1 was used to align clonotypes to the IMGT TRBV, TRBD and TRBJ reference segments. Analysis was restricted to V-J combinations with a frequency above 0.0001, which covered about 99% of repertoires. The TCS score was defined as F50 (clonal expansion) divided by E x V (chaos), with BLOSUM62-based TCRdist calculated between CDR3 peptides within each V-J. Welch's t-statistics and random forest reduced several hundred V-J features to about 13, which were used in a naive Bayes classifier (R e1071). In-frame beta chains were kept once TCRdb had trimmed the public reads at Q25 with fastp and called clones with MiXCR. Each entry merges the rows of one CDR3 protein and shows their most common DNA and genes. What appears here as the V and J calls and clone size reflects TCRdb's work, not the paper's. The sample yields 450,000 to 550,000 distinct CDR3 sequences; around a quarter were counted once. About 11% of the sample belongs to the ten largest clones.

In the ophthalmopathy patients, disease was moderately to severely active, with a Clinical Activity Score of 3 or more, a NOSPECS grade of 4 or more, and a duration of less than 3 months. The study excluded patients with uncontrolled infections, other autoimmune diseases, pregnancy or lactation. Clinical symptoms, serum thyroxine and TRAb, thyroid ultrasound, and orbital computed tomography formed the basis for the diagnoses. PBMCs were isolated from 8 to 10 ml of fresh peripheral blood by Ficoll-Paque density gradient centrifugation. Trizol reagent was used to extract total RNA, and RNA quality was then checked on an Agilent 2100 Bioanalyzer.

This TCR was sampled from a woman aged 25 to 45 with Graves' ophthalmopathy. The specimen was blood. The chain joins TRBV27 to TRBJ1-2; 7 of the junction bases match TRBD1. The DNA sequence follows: TGTGCCAGCAGTACCCCGACAGGGAAGACGGATGGCTACACCTTC. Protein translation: CASSTPTGKTDGYTF.